The clone carrying this TCR beta chain was counted only a few times. The antigen is not known. MiXCR, applied by TCRdb to the 5' RACE reads, yields one record per CDR3 protein. The sample lists tens of thousands of distinct CDR3 sequences, about 28% occurring once. The ends were cut back, 3 bases at V and 2 bases at J, with 13 bases in the middle. CDR3 length: 15 residues. CDR1 is SGHNT and CDR2 is YYREEE in the germline V gene (reference sequence). Findings of the study overall: Tumor memory CD4+ T cell TCR gene usage clustered with blood and lymph node memory CD4+ cells and lymph node naive CD4+ cells.

The source material was naive CD4+ T cells sorted from blood. Sample subset: naive CD4+ T cells, CD4+CD45RA+CD25-. The clonotype was recovered from a female donor with breast cancer. The chain is built from TRBV5-4 and TRBJ2-3; D tentatively reads TRBD1 or TRBD2 (5 bases each). This chain's CDR3 is CASSSGTGPTDTQYF. CDR3 sequence (DNA): TGTGCCAGCAGCTCCGGGACGGGCCCCACAGATACGCAGTATTTT. The full variable domain, completed using reference TRBV5-4 and TRBJ2-3, is ETGVTQSPTHLIKTRGQQVTLRCSSQSGHNTVSWYQQALGQGPQFIFQYYREEENGRGNFPPRFSGLQFPNYSSELNVNALELDDSALYLCASSSGTGPTDTQYFGPGTRLTVL.